This TCR beta chain derives from a study of early T cells in non-severe SARS-CoV-2 infection. For the study at large: Sequenced material consisted of bulk RNA (from unsorted whole blood), and chains were unpaired.

Unique molecular identifiers tagged individual cDNA molecules. One entry per CDR3 protein results from TCRdb running MiXCR on the 5' RACE reads. The table has under 70,000 distinct CDR3 sequences, roughly 12% seen once. The sample taken for sequencing was whole blood. The receptor's source is an adult who was a healthcare worker with PCR-confirmed SARS-CoV-2 infection or an uninfected control (not recorded which).

This CDR3 reads CASSWTPDTEAFF. For the CDR3, the DNA is TGCGCCAGCAGCTGGACACCGGACACTGAAGCTTTCTTT. This rearrangement joins TRBV5-1 to TRBJ1-1, with a weak D call TRBD1 (5 bases). The CDR3 covers 13 residues. The V end lost 3 bases, the J end lost 3 bases, and 9 bases lay between the germline ends. Germline CDR1 reads SGHRS; CDR2 reads YFSETQ.